This T cell receptor beta chain was identified in a study of blood T cell repertoires in COVID-19. Looking at the study overall: Material from acute and convalescent COVID-19 was sourced from the United States, Italy and Spain.

Libraries were prepared by immunoSEQ multiplex PCR; TCRdb keeps only in-frame clonotypes and omits some of them. The data show 250,000 to 350,000 clones, about nine tenths seen once. The J segment lost 2 bases and the V segment lost 5 bases, leaving 5 bases of the junction unmatched. The germline V gene encodes CDR1 SGHRS and CDR2 YFSETQ. This CDR3 region has 16 residues. This TCR was sampled from a woman aged 40 to 55 who had recovered from COVID-19. Material: peripheral blood. This chain uses TRBV5-1 with TRBJ2-5, with 14 bases that match TRBD2. The CDR3 here is CASSTGTSGGQETQYF. The CDR3 bases are TGCGCCAGCAGTACTGGGACTAGCGGGGGTCAAGAGACCCAGTACTTC. The whole variable domain, filled in from reference TRBV5-1 and TRBJ2-5, reads KAGVTQTPRYLIKTRGQQVTLSCSPISGHRSVSWYQQTPGQGLQFLFEYFSETQRNKGNFPGRFSGRQFSNSRSEMNVSTLELGDSALYLCASSTGTSGGQETQYFGPGTRLLVL.